This passage covers 16 T cell receptor beta chains from one sample sequenced in a study of blood T cell repertoires in COVID-19. Sequenced by immunoSEQ multiplex PCR; TCRdb stores in-frame clones only, minus some. The sample contains over 10,000 clones, roughly 85% of which appear only once. The sequencing input was peripheral blood. The receptors originated from a human donor in a cohort sampled during active COVID-19.

This clone was found a few times. The chain carries TRBV14 and TRBJ2-4; 7 nucleotides agree with TRBD1. J lost 6 bases, V lost 4 bases, and 12 bases had no gene match. The germline CDR1 and CDR2 sequences are SGHDN and FVKESK. The CDR3 covers 16 residues. DNA of the CDR3: TGTGCCAGCAGCCCAATCGCGACAGGGTGGCGAAACATTCAGTACTTC. The encoded protein is CASSPIATGWRNIQYF.

This chain links TRBV9 with TRBJ2-5; 7 nucleotides align to TRBD1. CDR1 and CDR2 from the germline V gene are SGDLS and YYNGEE. V lost 4 bases and J lost 2; bases outside the gene matches: 11. There are 16 residues in the CDR3. CDR3 nucleotides: TGTGCCAGCAGCCTTGACAGGGCCTCAGAACAAGAGACCCAGTACTTC. Protein: CASSLDRASEQETQYF.

This clone showed up just a few times. The V gene is TRBV6-5, the J gene TRBJ2-2, with 8 nucleotides matching TRBD2. This CDR3 is 16 amino acids long. Trimming removed 2 bases from V and 3 bases from J; junction bases left unmatched: 5. Germline lookup yields CDR1 MNHEY and CDR2 SVGAGI. In DNA form, the CDR3 reads TGTGCCAGCAGTTACGGCGGGAGGTACCACACCGGGGAGCTGTTTTTT. This encodes CASSYGGRYHTGELFF.

The chain couples TRBV7-3 to TRBJ2-3, with 10 bases fitting TRBD2. Germline V lookup: CDR1 SGHTA, CDR2 FQGTGA. V was clipped by 2 bases and J by 7 bases; unmatched bases: 15. The CDR3 has 18 residues. The CDR3 nucleotides read TGTGCCAGCAGCTTAGCCGCTAGCGGGGGCCGTTTAATGAATACGCAGTATTTT. This gives the protein CASSLAASGGRLMNTQYF.

The chain is built from TRBV29-1 and TRBJ2-7; possibly TRBD1 for D (6 bases). Germline assignment: CDR1 SQVTM and CDR2 ANQGSEA. The ends were cut back, 4 bases at V and 6 bases at J, with 10 bases in the middle. The CDR3 runs 11 residues. The CDR3 coding sequence is TGCAGCGTTGGGACAGCCGGCGAGCAGTACTTC. This gives the protein CSVGTAGEQYF.

V is TRBV25-1 and J is TRBJ1-2, with 9 bases lining up with TRBD1. The CDR3 extends over 14 amino acids. Germline loops: CDR1 MGHDK, CDR2 SYGVNS. J lost 6 bases, V lost 3 bases, and 5 bases had no gene match. The CDR3 nucleotides are TGTGCCAGCAGTGAGGTTGGGACAGGGAATGGCTACACCTTC. It encodes CASSEVGTGNGYTF.

The chain links TRBV7-2 to TRBJ1-2; 8 bases are a match to TRBD1. The CDR3 is made up of 14 amino acids. Germline V lookup: CDR1 SGHTA, CDR2 FQGNSA. V lost 5 bases and J lost 4; bases outside the gene matches: 6. This chain's CDR3 is CASSTRQGSYGYTF. The CDR3 nucleotides are TGTGCCAGCAGCACGCGACAGGGGAGCTATGGCTACACCTTC.

This clone was recorded once. The rearrangement uses TRBV5-1 and TRBJ1-1; D is uncertain. V lost 0 bases, J lost 1 base, and 10 bases lay in between. The CDR3 runs 15 residues. The germline V gene encodes CDR1 SGHRS and CDR2 YFSETQ. The CDR3 nucleotides are TGCGCCAGCAGCTTGGGAGGGAATGAGAACACTGAAGCTTTCTTT. This translates into CASSLGGNENTEAFF.

The chain carries TRBV28 and TRBJ2-1, with TRBD1 matching over 9 bases. There are 15 residues in the CDR3. CDR1 and CDR2 from the germline V gene are MDHEN and SYDVKM. V shed 4 bases and J 8 bases; nucleotides not matched to a gene: 9. CDR3 DNA: TGTGCCAGCAGTTCGCCGGGACAGGGTTTCGATGAGCAGTTCTTC. Translating it yields CASSSPGQGFDEQFF. The complete variable domain, with remaining parts taken from reference TRBV28 and TRBJ2-1, reads DVKVTQSSRYLVKRTGEKVFLECVQDMDHENMFWYRQDPGLGLRLIYFSYDVKMKEKGDIPEGYSVSREKKERFSLILESASTNQTSMYLCASSSPGQGFDEQFFGPGTRLTVL.

The V and J genes are TRBV19 and TRBJ2-7; TRBD2 is a possible D gene (6 bases). The CDR3 is 14 amino acids. Trimming removed 6 bases from V and 0 bases from J, with 12 bases in between. In germline, CDR1 is LNHDA, CDR2 SQIVND (reference sequence). CDR3 sequence: CASSGGTSSYEQYF. The CDR3 region has the DNA TGTGCCAGTAGCGGGGGTACGAGCTCCTACGAGCAGTACTTC.

This sequence joins TRBV7-9 and TRBJ1-5, with D maybe TRBD1 (5 bases). This CDR3 contains 13 residues. The germline CDR1 and CDR2 sequences are SEHNR and FQNEAQ (reference sequence). Trimming left V 0 bases short and J 5 bases short, with 5 bases between. The CDR3 bases are TGTGCCAGCAGCTTAGCAGGGGATCAGCCCCAGCATTTT. Translation: CASSLAGDQPQHF.

V is TRBV18 and J is TRBJ1-3, with 8 bases fitting TRBD1. The CDR3 extends over 18 amino acids. Germline V lookup: CDR1 KGHSH, CDR2 LQKENI. V lost 3 bases and J lost 0; bases outside the gene matches: 10. For the CDR3, the DNA is TGTGCCAGCTCACCCCGGACAGGGCCCTCCTTCTCTGGAAACACCATATATTTT. Protein product: CASSPRTGPSFSGNTIYF.

The rearrangement uses TRBV6-5 and TRBJ1-2; D is possibly TRBD1 (6 bases). Looked up from germline, CDR1 is MNHEY and CDR2 is SVGAGI. Trimming cost V 6 bases and J 4 bases, with 12 bases left between them. This CDR3 is built from 13 residues. The CDR3 here is CASRRTEGYGYTF. The CDR3 DNA reads as TGTGCCAGCAGGCGGACAGAGGGCTATGGCTACACCTTC.

The chain employs TRBV5-1 and TRBJ2-1, with 12 bases aligning to TRBD2. The junction had 17 bases not matched to a gene; V was cut back by 0 bases and J by 13 bases. The CDR3 is made up of 18 amino acids. Germline-derived CDR1 and CDR2 are SGHRS and YFSETQ. The CDR3 reads CASSLGGLAGGPGGDQFF. CDR3 DNA sequence: TGCGCCAGCAGCTTGGGTGGCCTAGCGGGAGGGCCTGGGGGCGACCAGTTCTTC.

J is TRBJ2-7 and V is TRBV5-1; tentatively, D is TRBD1 (6 bases). V lost 3 bases and J lost 2, with 12 bases in between. The length of the CDR3 is 14 residues. The V gene's germline CDR1 is SGHRS and CDR2 YFSETQ. CDR3 DNA: TGCGCCAGCAGCTCCCAGGGGAAAGCCTACGAGCAGTACTTC. Translation: CASSSQGKAYEQYF.

The J gene is TRBJ2-3, the V gene TRBV29-1; maybe TRBD1 (5 bases). V was clipped by 5 bases and J by 1 base, with 13 bases between them. The length of the CDR3 is 14 residues. In germline, CDR1 is SQVTM, CDR2 ANQGSEA. As DNA, the CDR3 is TGCAGCGTTTCAGGGAATATGGGCACAGATACGCAGTATTTT. This translates into CSVSGNMGTDTQYF.